What follows are 9 T cell receptor beta chains derived from one specimen sequenced in a study of cytomegalovirus exposure and HLA in healthy donors. A multiplex PCR was run with 60 Vbeta primers and 13 Jbeta primers. Using immunoSEQ multiplex PCR, the repertoire was profiled, and TCRdb retains in-frame clones only, with some absent. The sample has fewer than 200,000 clones; about four fifths are singletons. Sequencing was done on a sample of PBMCs. The receptors were sampled from a man aged 25-45 years in good health and CMV-seronegative.

The chain employs TRBV28 and TRBJ1-6; no clear D gene. CDR3 length: 14 amino acids. Per the germline V gene, CDR1 is MDHEN and CDR2 is SYDVKM. V was clipped by 3 bases and J by 7 bases, with 10 bases between them. CDR3: CASSLVQSNSPLHF. The CDR3 nucleotides are TGTGCCAGCAGTTTGGTACAATCGAATTCACCCCTCCACTTT.

The rearrangement links TRBV5-5 to TRBJ1-1, with TRBD1 matching over 9 bases. V shed 7 bases and J 4 bases; nucleotides not matched to a gene: 8. CDR1 and CDR2 from the germline V gene are SGHKS and YYEKEE (reference sequence). The CDR3 length is 14 residues. The CDR3 DNA reads TGTGCCAGCTCCCCGACAGGGGGGCGCACTGAAGCTTTCTTT. Its protein product is CASSPTGGRTEAFF.

This rearrangement joins TRBV5-1 to TRBJ1-1, with D perhaps matching TRBD1 (6 bases). Germline V gene lookup returns CDR1 SGHRS and CDR2 YFSETQ. V gave up 4 bases and J gave up 8 bases, with 18 bases separating them. The CDR3 has 14 amino acids. The CDR3 DNA reads as TGCGCCAGCAGCCCGAGGGGGTACGACCACGAAGCTTTCTTT. This translates into CASSPRGYDHEAFF.

The CDR3 coding sequence is TGTGCCAGCAGCTGGACAGGGACCCTGAGGTCCTACGAGCAGTACTTC. It yields the protein CASSWTGTLRSYEQYF. The genes are TRBV5-6 and TRBJ2-7; 8 bases are shared with TRBD1. The CDR3 sequence is 16 residues long. Germline V gene data show CDR1 as SGHDT and CDR2 as YYEEEE. V dropped 3 bases and J dropped 1; count of bases not matched to a gene: 9.

This chain links TRBV28 with TRBJ2-2; TRBD2 matches at 7 bases. This CDR3 has 15 amino acids. V trimming: 2 bases; J trimming: 4 bases; junction bases outside the gene matches: 4. Germline CDR1 MDHEN, CDR2 SYDVKM. The CDR3 sequence is CASSLKRDLTGELFF. The CDR3 DNA is TGTGCCAGCAGTTTAAAGCGGGACCTCACCGGGGAGCTGTTTTTT.

The genes are TRBV30 and TRBJ2-7, with TRBD1 matching 10 bases. The CDR3 contains 14 residues. With V trimmed by 5 bases and J by 2 bases, 6 bases remained unmatched. From germline, CDR1 is GTSNPN and CDR2 SVGIG (reference sequence). The CDR3 nucleotides read TGTGCCTGGGGCGGGGACAGGGGCACCTACGAGCAGTACTTC. Its translation is CAWGGDRGTYEQYF.

The gene calls are TRBV7-2 and TRBJ1-2, with 7 bases fitting TRBD1. V lost 1 base and J lost 2; bases outside the gene matches: 4. The CDR3 runs 15 residues. Germline V lookup: CDR1 SGHTA, CDR2 FQGNSA. The DNA of the CDR3 is TGTGCCAGCAGCTTAGATCCAGGGGGAAACTATGGCTACACCTTC. It is translated as CASSLDPGGNYGYTF.

The chain carries TRBV19 and TRBJ1-2; no reliable D call. The germline V gene has CDR1 LNHDA and CDR2 SQIVND (reference sequence). Deletions cut 6 bases from V and 4 bases from J, with 6 bases between. The CDR3 loop spans 11 amino acids. This CDR3 reads CASRSLYGYTF. The CDR3 DNA reads TGTGCCAGTAGGTCACTCTATGGCTACACCTTC.

The J gene is TRBJ1-2, the V gene TRBV12-5, with 7 bases lining up with TRBD1. Germline V gene lookup returns CDR1 LGHNT and CDR2 FRNRAP. Unmatched junction bases numbered 13, after V lost 5 bases and J lost 4 bases. The CDR3 consists of 16 residues. The CDR3 nucleotides are TGTGCTAGTGGTACACAGACAGGGACTTATTCCTATGGCTACACCTTC. Translated, it gives CASGTQTGTYSYGYTF.